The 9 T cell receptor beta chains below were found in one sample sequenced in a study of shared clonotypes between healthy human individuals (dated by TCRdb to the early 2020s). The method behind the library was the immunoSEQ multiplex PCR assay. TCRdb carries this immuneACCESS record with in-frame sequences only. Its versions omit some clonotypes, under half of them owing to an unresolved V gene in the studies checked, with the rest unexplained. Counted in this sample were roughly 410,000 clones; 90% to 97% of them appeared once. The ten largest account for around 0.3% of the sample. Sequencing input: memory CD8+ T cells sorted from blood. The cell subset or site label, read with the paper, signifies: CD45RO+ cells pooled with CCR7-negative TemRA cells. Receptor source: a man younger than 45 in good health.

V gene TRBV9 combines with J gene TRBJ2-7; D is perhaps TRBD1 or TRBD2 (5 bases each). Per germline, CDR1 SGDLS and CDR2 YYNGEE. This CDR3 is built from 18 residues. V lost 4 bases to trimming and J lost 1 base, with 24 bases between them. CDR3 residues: CASSPSGGGASFSYEQYF. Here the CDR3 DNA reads TGTGCCAGCAGCCCGAGTGGGGGTGGGGCTAGTTTTTCCTACGAGCAGTACTTC.

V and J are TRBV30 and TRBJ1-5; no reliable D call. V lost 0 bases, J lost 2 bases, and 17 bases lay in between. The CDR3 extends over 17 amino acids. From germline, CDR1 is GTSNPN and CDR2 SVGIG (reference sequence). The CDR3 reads CAWSVPHSLSGNQPQHF. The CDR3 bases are TGTGCCTGGAGTGTACCCCACTCCCTGAGTGGCAATCAGCCCCAGCATTTT.

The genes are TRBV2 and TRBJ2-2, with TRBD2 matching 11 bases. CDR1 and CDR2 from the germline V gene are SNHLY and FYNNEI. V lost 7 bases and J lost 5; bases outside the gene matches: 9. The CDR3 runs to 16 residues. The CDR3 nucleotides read TGTGCCAGCAATTTACTAGCGGGAGAGGGGACCGGGGAGCTGTTTTTT. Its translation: CASNLLAGEGTGELFF.

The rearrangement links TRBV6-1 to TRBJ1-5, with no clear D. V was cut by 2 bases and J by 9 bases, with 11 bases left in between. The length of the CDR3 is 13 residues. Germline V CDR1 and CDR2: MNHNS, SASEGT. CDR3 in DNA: TGTGCCAGCAGTGAAATACGGGAATGGCCCCAGCATTTT. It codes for CASSEIREWPQHF.

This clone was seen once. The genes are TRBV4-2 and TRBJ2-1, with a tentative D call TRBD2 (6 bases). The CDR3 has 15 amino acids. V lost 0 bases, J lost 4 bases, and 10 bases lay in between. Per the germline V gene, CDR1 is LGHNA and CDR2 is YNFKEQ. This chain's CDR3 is CASSQEVAVYNEQFF. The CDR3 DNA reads TGTGCCAGCAGCCAAGAGGTAGCGGTTTACAATGAGCAGTTCTTC.

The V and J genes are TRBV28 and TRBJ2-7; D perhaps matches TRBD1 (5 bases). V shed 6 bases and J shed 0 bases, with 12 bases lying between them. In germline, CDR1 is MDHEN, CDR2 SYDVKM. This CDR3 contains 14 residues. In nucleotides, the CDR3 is TGTGCCAGCAGGCGACAGTCCCTCTCCTACGAGCAGTACTTC. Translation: CASRRQSLSYEQYF.

The CDR3 is CASSIHYGAGATTDTQYF. DNA for the CDR3: TGTGCCAGTAGTATCCACTACGGAGCGGGAGCCACCACAGATACGCAGTATTTT. V gene TRBV19 combines with J gene TRBJ2-3; 8 bases line up with TRBD2. Germline V gene data show CDR1 as LNHDA and CDR2 as SQIVND (reference sequence). CDR3 length equals 18 residues. V dropped 3 bases and J dropped 2; count of bases not matched to a gene: 13.

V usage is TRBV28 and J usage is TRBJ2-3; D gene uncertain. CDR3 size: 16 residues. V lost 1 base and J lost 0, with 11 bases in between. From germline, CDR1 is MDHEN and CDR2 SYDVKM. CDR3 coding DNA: TGTGCCAGCAGTTTATCTGGGATCGCTAGCACAGATACGCAGTATTTT. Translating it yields CASSLSGIASTDTQYF.

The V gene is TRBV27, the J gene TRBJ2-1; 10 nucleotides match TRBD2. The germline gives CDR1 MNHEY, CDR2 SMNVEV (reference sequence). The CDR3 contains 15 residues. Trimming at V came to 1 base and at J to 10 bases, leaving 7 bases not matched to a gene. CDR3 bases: TGTGCCAGCAGTTTATTGAGCGGGAGGGCCAGAGAGCAGTTCTTC. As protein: CASSLLSGRAREQFF.